In this sample, the clone carrying this T cell receptor (beta chain) turned up a few times. As yet, its antigen is unknown. The sample belongs to a study of blood T cells in healthy people across ages. Then a second PCR, running about 6 to 11 cycles, was carried out with a sample-barcoded 5' primer and a J-beta primer mix. Paired-end reads containing CDR3 totaled no fewer than 3 million for each sample. From the 5' RACE reads, TCRdb called clonotypes with MiXCR, one entry per CDR3 protein. The sample contains around 600,000 distinct CDR3 sequences, more than 45% of which appear only once. V was shortened by 4 bases and J by 6 bases, with 18 bases between the two germline ends. The CDR3 sequence is 15 residues long. Per germline, CDR1 LGHDT and CDR2 YNNKEL (reference sequence). General study findings and limits: Relative to aged donors, long-lived donors carried more naive CD4+ cells and displayed higher diversity. Strong correlation existed between TCR beta diversity and naive T cell percentage.

This chain connects TRBV3-1 to TRBJ1-2; D unclear. The specimen sequenced was blood. The receptor comes from an older man in good health. CDR3 amino acids: CASSPWAPEGNGYTF. CDR3 DNA sequence: TGTGCCAGCAGCCCTTGGGCCCCGGAGGGCAATGGCTACACCTTC.